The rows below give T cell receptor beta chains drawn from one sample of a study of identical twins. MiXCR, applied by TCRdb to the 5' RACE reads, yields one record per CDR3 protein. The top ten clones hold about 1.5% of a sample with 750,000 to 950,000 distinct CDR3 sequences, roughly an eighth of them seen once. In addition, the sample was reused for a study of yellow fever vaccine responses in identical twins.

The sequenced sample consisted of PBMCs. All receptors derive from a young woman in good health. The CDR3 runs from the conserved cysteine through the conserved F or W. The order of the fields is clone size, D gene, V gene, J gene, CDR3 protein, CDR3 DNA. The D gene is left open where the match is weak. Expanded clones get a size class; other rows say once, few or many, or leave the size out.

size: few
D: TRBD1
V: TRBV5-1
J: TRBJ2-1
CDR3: CASSLARGQGYNEQFF
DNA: TGCGCCAGCAGCTTGGCGAGGGGACAGGGCTACAATGAGCAGTTCTTC

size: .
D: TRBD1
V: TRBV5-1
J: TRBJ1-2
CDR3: CASSPLQGIRAGYTF
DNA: TGCGCCAGCAGCCCGCTACAGGGGATCCGTGCTGGCTACACCTTC

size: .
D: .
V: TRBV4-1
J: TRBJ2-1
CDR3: CASSQDNRLGLYNEQFF
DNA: TGCGCCAGCAGCCAAGATAATAGGCTAGGACTCTACAATGAGCAGTTCTTC

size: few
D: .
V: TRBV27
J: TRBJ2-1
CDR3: CASSLGGTGTWDEQFF
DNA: TGTGCCAGCAGTTTAGGCGGAACCGGGACTTGGGATGAGCAGTTCTTC

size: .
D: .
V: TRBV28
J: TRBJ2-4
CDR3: CASSSRGGADIQYF
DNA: TGTGCCAGCAGTTCGAGGGGGGGGGCGGACATTCAGTACTTC

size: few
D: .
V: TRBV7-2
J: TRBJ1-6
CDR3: CASSFGSSSYNSPLHF
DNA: TGTGCCAGCAGCTTTGGCAGCAGCTCCTATAATTCACCCCTCCACTTT

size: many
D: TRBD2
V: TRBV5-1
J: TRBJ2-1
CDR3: CASSLASGRAGYNEQFF
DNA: TGCGCCAGCAGCTTGGCCTCCGGGAGGGCCGGGTACAATGAGCAGTTCTTC

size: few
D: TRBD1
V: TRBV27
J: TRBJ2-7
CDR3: CASSLKDRDEQYF
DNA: TGTGCCAGCAGTTTAAAGGACAGGGACGAGCAGTACTTC

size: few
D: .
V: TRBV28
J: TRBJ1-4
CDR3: CASSFGHSNEKLFF
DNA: TGTGCCAGCAGTTTCGGACATTCTAATGAAAAACTGTTTTTT

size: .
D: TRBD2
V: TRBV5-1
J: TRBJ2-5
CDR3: CASSSKLAGGQETQYF
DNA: TGCGCCAGCAGCTCGAAACTAGCGGGAGGACAAGAGACCCAGTACTTC

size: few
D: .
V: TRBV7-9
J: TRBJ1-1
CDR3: CASSLARGREAFF
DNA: TGTGCCAGCAGCTTAGCGAGAGGCAGGGAAGCTTTCTTT

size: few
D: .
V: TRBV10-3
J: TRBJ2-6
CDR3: CAIKGPEGSGANVLTF
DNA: TGTGCCATCAAGGGACCAGAGGGCTCTGGGGCCAACGTCCTGACTTTC

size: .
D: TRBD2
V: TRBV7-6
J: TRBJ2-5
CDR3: CASSLVAGTSMETQYF
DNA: TGTGCCAGCAGCTTAGTGGCCGGGACTAGCATGGAGACCCAGTACTTC

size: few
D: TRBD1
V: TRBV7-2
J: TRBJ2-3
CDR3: CASSPLGQGQGTDTQYF
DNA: TGTGCCAGCAGCCCCTTGGGACAGGGTCAGGGCACAGATACGCAGTATTTT

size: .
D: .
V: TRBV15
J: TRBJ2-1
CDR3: CATSRVVNEQFF
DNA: TGTGCCACCAGCAGAGTAGTGAATGAGCAGTTCTTC

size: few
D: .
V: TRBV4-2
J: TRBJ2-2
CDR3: CASSRGNRENTGELFF
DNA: TGTGCCAGCAGCCGAGGAAATCGCGAAAACACCGGGGAGCTGTTTTTT

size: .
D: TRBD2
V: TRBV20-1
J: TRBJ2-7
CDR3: CSARDPGRGGEQYF
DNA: TGCAGTGCTAGAGATCCAGGGAGGGGCGGGGAGCAGTACTTC

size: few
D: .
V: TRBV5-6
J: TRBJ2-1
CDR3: CASSLDLEQFF
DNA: TGTGCCAGCAGCTTAGACCTCGAGCAGTTCTTC

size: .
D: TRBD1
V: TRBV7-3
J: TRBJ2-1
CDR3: CASSPYGTGGKDEQFF
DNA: TGTGCCAGCAGCCCGTATGGGACAGGGGGAAAGGATGAGCAGTTCTTC

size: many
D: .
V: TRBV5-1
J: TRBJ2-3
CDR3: CASSTSSTDTQYF
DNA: TGCGCCAGCAGCACATCTAGCACAGATACGCAGTATTTT

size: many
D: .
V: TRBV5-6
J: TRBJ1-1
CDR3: CASSGAQGEAFF
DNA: TGTGCCAGCAGCGGGGCTCAGGGGGAAGCTTTCTTT

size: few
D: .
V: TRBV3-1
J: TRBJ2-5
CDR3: CASSQAAWLTKRETQYF
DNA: TGTGCCAGCAGCCAAGCGGCTTGGCTAACAAAGAGGGAGACCCAGTACTTC

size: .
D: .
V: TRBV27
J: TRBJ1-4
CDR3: CASSPFPGATNEKLFF
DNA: TGTGCCAGCAGTCCCTTCCCAGGGGCAACTAATGAAAAACTGTTTTTT

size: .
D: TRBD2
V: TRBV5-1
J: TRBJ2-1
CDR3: CASGRREGSYNEQFF
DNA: TGCGCCAGCGGACGGAGGGAGGGATCCTACAATGAGCAGTTCTTC

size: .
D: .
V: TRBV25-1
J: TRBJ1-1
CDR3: CASSESLRNTEAFF
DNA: TGTGCCAGCAGTGAATCATTACGGAACACTGAAGCTTTCTTT

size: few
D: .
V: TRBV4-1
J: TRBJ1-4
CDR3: CASSPFGEPNSVNEKLFF
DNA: TGCGCCAGCAGCCCCTTTGGGGAGCCAAACTCTGTTAATGAAAAACTGTTTTTT

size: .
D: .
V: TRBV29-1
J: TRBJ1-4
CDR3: CSVGEQSEVPPFF
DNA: TGCAGCGTTGGGGAACAGAGCGAGGTTCCTCCGTTTTTT